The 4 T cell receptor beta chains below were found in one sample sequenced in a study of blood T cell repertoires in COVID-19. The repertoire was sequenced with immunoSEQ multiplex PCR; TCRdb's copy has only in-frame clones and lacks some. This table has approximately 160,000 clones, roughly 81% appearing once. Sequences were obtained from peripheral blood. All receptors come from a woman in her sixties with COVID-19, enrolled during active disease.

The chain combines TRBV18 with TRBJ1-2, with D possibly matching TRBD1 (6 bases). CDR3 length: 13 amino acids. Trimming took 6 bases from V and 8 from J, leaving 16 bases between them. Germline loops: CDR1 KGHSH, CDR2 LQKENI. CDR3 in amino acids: CASSLRQGLGYTF. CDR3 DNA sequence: TGTGCCAGCTCCTTAAGGCAGGGGTTAGGCTACACCTTC.

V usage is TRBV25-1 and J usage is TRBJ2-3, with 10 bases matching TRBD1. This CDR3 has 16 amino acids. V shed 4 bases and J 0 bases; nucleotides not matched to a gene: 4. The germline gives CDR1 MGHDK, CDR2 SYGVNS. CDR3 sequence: CASSVDRGPSTDTQYF. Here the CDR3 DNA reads TGTGCCAGCAGTGTAGACAGGGGGCCGAGCACAGATACGCAGTATTTT.

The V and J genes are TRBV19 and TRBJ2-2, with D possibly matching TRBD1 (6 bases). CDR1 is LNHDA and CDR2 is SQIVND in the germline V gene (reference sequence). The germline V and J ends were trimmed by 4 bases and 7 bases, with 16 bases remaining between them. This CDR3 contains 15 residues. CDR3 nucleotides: TGTGCCAGTAGTAGGTCCCGGGACATTAACGGGGAGCTGTTTTTT. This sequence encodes CASSRSRDINGELFF.

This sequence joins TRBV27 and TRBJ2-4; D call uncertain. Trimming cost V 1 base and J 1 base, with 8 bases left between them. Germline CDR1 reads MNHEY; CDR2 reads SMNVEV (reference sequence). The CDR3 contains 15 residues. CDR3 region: CASSLFPSAKNIQYF. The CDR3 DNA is TGTGCCAGCAGTTTATTTCCCAGTGCCAAAAACATTCAGTACTTC.